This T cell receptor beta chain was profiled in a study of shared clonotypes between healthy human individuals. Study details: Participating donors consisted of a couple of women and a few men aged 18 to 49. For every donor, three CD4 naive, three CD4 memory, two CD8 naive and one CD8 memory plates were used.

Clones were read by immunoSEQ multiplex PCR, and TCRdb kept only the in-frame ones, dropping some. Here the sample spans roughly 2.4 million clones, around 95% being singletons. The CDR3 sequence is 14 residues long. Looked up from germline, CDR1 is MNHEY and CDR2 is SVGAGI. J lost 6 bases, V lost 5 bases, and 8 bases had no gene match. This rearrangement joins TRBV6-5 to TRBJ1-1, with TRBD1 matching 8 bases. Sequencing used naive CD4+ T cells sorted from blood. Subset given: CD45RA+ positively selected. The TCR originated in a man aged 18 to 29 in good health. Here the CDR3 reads CASSTTGDPPEAFF. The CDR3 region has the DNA TGTGCCAGCAGTACGACAGGGGACCCGCCTGAAGCTTTCTTT.